The entry that follows covers one T cell receptor (beta chain) sequence. This CDR3 has 17 amino acids. Unmatched junction bases numbered 16, after V lost 8 bases and J lost 2 bases. Germline values: CDR1 GTSNPN, CDR2 SVGIG (reference sequence). The data stem from a study of control samples from healthy donors and cancer patients. Clones were read by immunoSEQ multiplex PCR, and TCRdb kept only the in-frame ones, dropping some. The sample lists about 140,000 clones; 85% to 95% were seen once. This clonotype was sampled from a man aged 40-49 years in good health. The sequencing sample was made of blood. The chain combines TRBV30 with TRBJ1-3; 9 positions match TRBD1. In DNA, the CDR3 is TGTGCCGGCGACAGGGGGTTTATTGTTGGCGCTGGAAACACCATATATTTT. Amino acid sequence: CAGDRGFIVGAGNTIYF.